This T cell receptor (beta chain) derives from a study of T cell repertoires in cytomegalovirus infection. As for the study in general: It was the public TCR beta signatures that indicated both CMV infection and matching HLA type.

Trimming removed 5 bases at V and 4 bases at J, with 12 bases between. There are 14 residues in the CDR3. Notes on the study in general: Clonotype analysis showed dominance of the ex vivo response by HLA-C-restricted CMV-specific TCR beta clonotypes. CMV carriers having the relevant HLA were flagged by cumulative public TCR beta family frequency.

In TCRdb, the reads were re-called with MiXCR into one record per CDR3 protein. This table has 200,000 to 300,000 distinct CDR3 sequences, roughly an eighth appearing once. This clonotype came up many times. The antigen is undetermined. The chain is built from TRBV12-3 or TRBV12-4 and TRBJ1-3, with D possibly TRBD1 on 5 matching bases. The sample consisted of PBMCs. The source is a human donor in good health (CMV status not recorded). Some clones in this sample may be carry-over from other donors' samples. The CDR3, as DNA: TGTGCCAGCAGTCCAGGGACCTTAGGAAACACCATATATTTT. Its protein product is CASSPGTLGNTIYF.